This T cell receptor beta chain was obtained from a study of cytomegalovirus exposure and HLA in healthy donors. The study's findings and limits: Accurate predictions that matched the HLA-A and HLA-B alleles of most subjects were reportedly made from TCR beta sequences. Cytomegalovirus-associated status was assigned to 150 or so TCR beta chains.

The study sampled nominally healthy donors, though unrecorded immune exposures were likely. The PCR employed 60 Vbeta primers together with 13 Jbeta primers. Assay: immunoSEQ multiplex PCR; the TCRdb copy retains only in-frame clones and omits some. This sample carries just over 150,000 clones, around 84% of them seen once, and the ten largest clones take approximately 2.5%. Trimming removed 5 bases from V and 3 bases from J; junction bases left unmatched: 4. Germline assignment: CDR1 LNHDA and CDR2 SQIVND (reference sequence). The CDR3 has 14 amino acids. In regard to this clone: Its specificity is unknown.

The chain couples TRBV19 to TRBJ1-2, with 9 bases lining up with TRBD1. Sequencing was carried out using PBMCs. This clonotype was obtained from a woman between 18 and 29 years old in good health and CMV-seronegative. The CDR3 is CASSGGQGYYGYTF. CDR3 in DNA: TGTGCCAGTAGTGGGGGACAGGGTTACTATGGCTACACCTTC.